This T cell receptor beta chain came from a study of cytomegalovirus exposure and HLA in healthy donors. Trimming shortened V by 5 bases and J by 7 bases, and 9 bases separated the two germline ends. The V gene's germline CDR1 is SEHNR and CDR2 FQNEAQ (reference sequence). CDR3 length: 11 amino acids. 60 Vbeta and 13 Jbeta primers were used in PCR. This table comes from immunoSEQ multiplex PCR, and its TCRdb copy is limited to in-frame clones, with some not included. The profile covers about 250,000 clones, with roughly 78% appearing a single time and 0.47% taken by the ten largest. The genes are TRBV7-9 and TRBJ2-7, with D tentatively TRBD2 (5 bases). The specimen sequenced was PBMCs. The clonotype originates from a boy aged 5 to 17 in good health and CMV-seronegative. CDR3 coding DNA: TGTGCCAGCAGCGACACGGGGGAGCAGTACTTC. Protein sequence: CASSDTGEQYF. Full variable domain (remainder filled in from reference TRBV7-9 and TRBJ2-7): DTGVSQNPRHKITKRGQNVTFRCDPISEHNRLYWYRQTLGQGPEFLTYFQNEAQLEKSRLLSDRFSAERPKGSFSTLEIQRTEQGDSAMYLCASSDTGEQYFGPGTRLTVT.